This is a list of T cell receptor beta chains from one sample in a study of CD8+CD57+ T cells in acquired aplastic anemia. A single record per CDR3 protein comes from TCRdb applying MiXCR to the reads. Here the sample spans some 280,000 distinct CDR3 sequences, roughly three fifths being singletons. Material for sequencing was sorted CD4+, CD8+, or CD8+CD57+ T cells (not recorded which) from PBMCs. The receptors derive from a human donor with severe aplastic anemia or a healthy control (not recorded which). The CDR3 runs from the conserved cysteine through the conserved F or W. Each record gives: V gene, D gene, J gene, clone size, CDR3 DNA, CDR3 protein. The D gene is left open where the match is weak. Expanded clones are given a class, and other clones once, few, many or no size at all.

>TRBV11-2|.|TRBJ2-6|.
TGTGCCAGCAGCTCTACAGGGACCAGGGCCAACGTCCTGACTTTC
CASSSTGTRANVLTF
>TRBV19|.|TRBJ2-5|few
TGTGCCAGTAGTACCCTCGTTGAGGGCGGGCATGTAGAGACCCAGTACTTC
CASSTLVEGGHVETQYF
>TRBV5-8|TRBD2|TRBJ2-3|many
TGTGCCAGCAGCCCTACACCAGCGGGAGCCGTCACAGATACGCAGTATTTT
CASSPTPAGAVTDTQYF
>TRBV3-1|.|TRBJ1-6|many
TGTGCCAGCAGCCAAGGTCGGGCCTCACCCCTCCACTTT
CASSQGRASPLHF
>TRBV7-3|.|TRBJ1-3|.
TGTGCCAACAGCTTACCCCGGGATGCTGGAAACACCATATATTTT
CANSLPRDAGNTIYF
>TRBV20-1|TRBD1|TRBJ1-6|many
TGCAGTGCTCAGAAGACAGGGACCAATTCACCCCTCCACTTT
CSAQKTGTNSPLHF
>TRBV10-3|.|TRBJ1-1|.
TGTGCCATCAGTATCGGGATTTCGGCCACTGAAGCTTTCTTT
CAISIGISATEAFF
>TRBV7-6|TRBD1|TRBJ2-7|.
TGTGCCAGCAGCTCGGACAGGGTCCACTACGAGCAGTACTTC
CASSSDRVHYEQYF
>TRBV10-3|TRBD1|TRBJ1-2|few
TGTGCCATCAGTGGGACAGGGGAAGGCCTCTATGGCTACACCTTC
CAISGTGEGLYGYTF
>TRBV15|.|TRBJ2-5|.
TGTGCCACCTCAGGCTGGCAAGAGACCCAGTACTTC
CATSGWQETQYF
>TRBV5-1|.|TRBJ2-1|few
TGCGCCAGCAGCTTAGGACAGAAGGCGTGGCAGTTCTTC
CASSLGQKAWQFF
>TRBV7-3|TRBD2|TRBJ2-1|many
TGTGCCAGCAGCCTAGGGACTAGCGGTAACAATGAGCAGTTCTTC
CASSLGTSGNNEQFF